This T cell receptor beta chain originates from a study of blood T cell repertoires in COVID-19. Study summary: The cDNA or gDNA used as material had been derived from T cells, B-cell-depleted T cells, or PBMCs.

In the source study's methods: Quantification of nucleated cells was approximated via reference gene primer amplification. Sequencing used immunoSEQ multiplex PCR; TCRdb keeps in-frame clones, though not all of them. Clonal size and the V and J genes are those of that table, whereas D and trimming came from the DNA. The profile shows about 200,000 clones, approximately 87% of them singletons. V shed 8 bases, J shed 2 bases, and the junction held 12 bases outside the gene matches. Germline assignment: CDR1 KGHDR and CDR2 SFDVKD. The CDR3 is made up of 16 amino acids. Source material: peripheral blood. The receptor comes from a woman aged 70 to 79 with acute or convalescent COVID-19. The chain uses TRBV24-1 and TRBJ2-7, with TRBD1 matching over 9 bases. In DNA, the CDR3 is TGTGCCACCATCCAAGGTGGGACAGGGTCGGCCTACGAGCAGTACTTC. Residues: CATIQGGTGSAYEQYF.